Listed here are 10 T cell receptor beta chains from one sample, sequenced in a study of read filtering for tumor transcriptome and immune sequencing. This library used approximately 390 ng RNA and molecular barcoded adaptors spanning alpha/delta and beta/gamma chains. In TCRdb, the reads were re-called with MiXCR into one record per CDR3 protein. The sample shows 100,000 to 150,000 distinct CDR3 sequences, 10% to 15% of them seen only once. Sequenced material: a population of CD138-negative cells sorted from bone marrow. Source of these receptors: a donor aged 40 or older with multiple myeloma.

This clonotype has a single count. This may be a read error: a much more frequent sequence differs by one nucleotide. The chain has TRBV2 and TRBJ1-1; D might be TRBD1 (5 bases). V dropped 8 bases and J dropped 4 bases, with 14 bases sitting between them. Germline CDR1 and CDR2: SNHLY and FYNNEI. The CDR3 runs to 13 residues. CDR3 in amino acids: CASDIWGSTEAFF. CDR3 bases: TGTGCCAGCGATATATGGGGGAGCACTGAAGCTTTCTTT.

As for this clonotype: Possible read error: a much larger clone is one base away. The gene calls are TRBV24-1 and TRBJ2-3; no firm D call. CDR3 length: 15 residues. CDR1 is KGHDR and CDR2 is SFDVKD in the germline V gene. The CDR3 is CATGDLERSTDTQYF. CDR3 sequence (DNA): TGTGCCACCGGTGATTTAGAGCGAAGCACAGATACGCAGTATTTT.

The chain recombines TRBV6-6 with TRBJ2-7, with a weak D call TRBD2 (6 bases). Trimming stripped 5 bases from V and 4 bases from J, with 6 bases between. This CDR3 comprises 11 residues. Germline loops: CDR1 MNHNY, CDR2 SVGAGI (reference sequence). As DNA, the CDR3 is TGTGCCAGCAGTGGGGGGTACGAGCAGTACTTC. This codes for CASSGGYEQYF.

This clonotype occurred many times. The genes are TRBV6-1 and TRBJ1-5; no definite D call. The CDR3 contains 11 residues. Germline loops: CDR1 MNHNS, CDR2 SASEGT. Deletions cut 5 bases from V and 4 bases from J, with 3 bases between. CDR3 coding DNA: TGTGCCAGCAGTAGAAATCAGCCCCAGCATTTT. Amino acid sequence: CASSRNQPQHF.

This rearrangement joins TRBV30 to TRBJ2-1; D is unresolved. The V gene lost 0 bases and the J gene lost 7 bases, with 13 bases spanning the gap. Germline CDR1 GTSNPN, CDR2 SVGIG (reference sequence). The CDR3 consists of 14 residues. In DNA, the CDR3 is TGTGCCTGGAGTGTTAGGCTTCCTGGAAATGAGCAGTTCTTC. This encodes CAWSVRLPGNEQFF. The full variable domain, in which reference TRBV30 and TRBJ2-1 provide the parts outside the CDR3, is SQTIHQWPATLVQPVGSPLSLECTVEGTSNPNLYWYRQAAGRGLQLLFYSVGIGQISSEVPQNLSASRPQDRQFILSSKKLLLSDSGFYLCAWSVRLPGNEQFFGPGTRLTVL.

Concerning this clonotype: A read error may explain this, as a much larger clone is one base away. The chain has TRBV30 and TRBJ2-2; 7 bases line up with TRBD1. There are 14 residues in the CDR3. The junction had 7 bases not matched to a gene; V was cut back by 3 bases and J by 6 bases. Germline CDR1 and CDR2: GTSNPN and SVGIG (reference sequence). Here the CDR3 reads CAWRQGSSAGELFF. The CDR3, as DNA: TGTGCCTGGAGACAGGGGAGCTCCGCCGGGGAGCTGTTTTTT.

This clonotype was seen many times. This chain connects TRBV10-2 to TRBJ2-1; a possible D gene is TRBD2 (5 bases). This CDR3 has 14 residues. V gave up 3 bases and J gave up 4 bases, with 10 bases separating them. Per germline, CDR1 WSHSY and CDR2 SAAADI. The CDR3: CASSDPGSYNEQFF. The CDR3 DNA is TGCGCCAGCAGTGACCCGGGATCGTACAATGAGCAGTTCTTC.

Worth noting for this clonotype: Since a much larger clone is just one base distant, this may be a read error. Since no conserved phenylalanine or tryptophan closes the CDR3, a read error is the likely cause. The V call is TRBV7-3, the J call TRBJ2-7, with a weak D call TRBD1 (5 bases). V was cut by 4 bases and J by 7 bases, with 20 bases left in between. The CDR3 covers 15 residues. Germline CDR1 reads SGHTA; CDR2 reads FQGTGA. CDR3 residues: CASSYGPGWGTEQYL. In nucleotides, the CDR3 is TGTGCCAGCAGCTATGGCCCTGGATGGGGCACGGAGCAGTACCTC.

This clonotype was observed many times. The chain is built from TRBV2 and TRBJ2-3; TRBD2 aligns across 10 bases. Germline V gene data show CDR1 as SNHLY and CDR2 as FYNNEI. J lost 6 bases, V lost 11 bases, and 5 bases had no gene match. The CDR3 loop spans 12 amino acids. This chain's CDR3 is CAGKREGDTQYF. In DNA, the CDR3 is TGTGCCGGAAAGCGGGAGGGGGATACGCAGTATTTT.

This clonotype was picked up many times. The rearrangement uses TRBV7-2 and TRBJ2-1, with 16 bases fitting TRBD2. The CDR3 spans 24 residues. The junction had 23 bases not matched to a gene; V was cut back by 1 base and J by 5 bases. Germline V lookup: CDR1 SGHTA, CDR2 FQGNSA. CDR3 loop: CASSLGAMVVSGTSGRAGHNEQFF. The CDR3 DNA sequence: TGTGCCAGCAGCTTAGGGGCGATGGTGGTTTCTGGGACTAGCGGGAGGGCGGGTCACAATGAGCAGTTCTTC.